These 10 T cell receptor beta chains were all obtained from the same sample, sequenced in a study of CD8+CD57+ T cells in acquired aplastic anemia. Genomic DNA templated the TCR beta VDJ and CDR3 profiling. TCRdb itself ran the reads through MiXCR, one entry per CDR3 protein. The sample carries over 200,000 distinct CDR3 sequences, roughly 55% recorded once. The source material was sorted CD4+, CD8+, or CD8+CD57+ T cells (not recorded which) from PBMCs. These receptors all come from a human donor in good health.

The chain has TRBV7-8 and TRBJ1-2; D unresolved. CDR1 and CDR2 from the germline V gene are SGHVS and FQNEAQ. This CDR3 is built from 13 residues. V lost 1 base, J lost 4 bases, and 7 bases lay in between. The CDR3 region is CASSLDRSYGYTF. The CDR3 coding sequence is TGTGCCAGCAGCTTAGACAGATCCTATGGCTACACCTTC.

This clonotype was counted only a few times. This chain uses TRBV7-9 with TRBJ2-5; 13 bases fit TRBD2. Per germline, CDR1 SEHNR and CDR2 FQNEAQ (reference sequence). The CDR3 extends over 16 amino acids. J was trimmed by 3 bases and V by 6 bases; bases with no gene match: 7. CDR3 DNA: TGTGCCAGCAGTTCCGGACTAGCGGGGGATGAAGAGACCCAGTACTTC. Residues: CASSSGLAGDEETQYF.

In this sample, this clonotype turned up many times. The V and J genes are TRBV7-6 and TRBJ2-7; no definite D call. The V end lost 1 base, the J end lost 5 bases, and 6 bases lay between the germline ends. The CDR3 runs 12 residues. Germline V CDR1 and CDR2: SGHVS, FNYEAQ. CDR3 amino acids: CASSLVLNEQYF. The CDR3 nucleotides are TGTGCCAGCAGCTTAGTGTTGAACGAGCAGTACTTC. The entire variable domain, with the rest obtained from reference TRBV7-6 and TRBJ2-7, is as follows: GAGVSQSPRYKVTKRGQDVALRCDPISGHVSLYWYRQALGQGPEFLTYFNYEAQQDKSGLPNDRFSAERPEGSISTLTIQRTEQRDSAMYRCASSLVLNEQYFGPGTRLTVT.

J is TRBJ2-5 and V is TRBV13; 8 bases match TRBD2. Germline V CDR1 and CDR2: PRHDT, FYEKMQ (reference sequence). The CDR3 contains 13 residues. J gave up 7 bases and V 0 bases, and 1 base lay outside the gene matches. CDR3: CASSLGREGTQYF. CDR3 nucleotide sequence: TGTGCCAGCAGCTTAGGCCGGGAGGGGACCCAGTACTTC.

V usage is TRBV5-1 and J usage is TRBJ1-2; no definite D call. The CDR3 length is 15 residues. The V end lost 2 bases, the J end lost 4 bases, and 15 bases lay between the germline ends. Germline V gene sequence: CDR1 SGHRS, CDR2 YFSETQ. The CDR3: CASSLRPRGGYGYTF. The CDR3, as DNA: TGCGCCAGCAGCTTACGACCCCGGGGAGGCTATGGCTACACCTTC.

This clonotype has a count of ten or more. The chain recombines TRBV9 with TRBJ2-1; 8 nucleotides match TRBD2. Germline V gene lookup returns CDR1 SGDLS and CDR2 YYNGEE. Unmatched junction bases numbered 9, after V lost 0 bases and J lost 7 bases. The CDR3 contains 16 residues. This CDR3 reads CASSVAWASGQNEQFF. The CDR3 bases are TGTGCCAGCAGCGTAGCTTGGGCTAGCGGGCAAAATGAGCAGTTCTTC.

J is TRBJ2-7 and V is TRBV12-3 or TRBV12-4; D gene uncertain. V was pared by 6 bases and J by 7 bases, with 10 bases between. The CDR3 extends over 11 amino acids. The CDR3, as DNA: TGTGCCAGCAGCCTCCACGCGGAGCAGTACTTC. It translates to CASSLHAEQYF.

J is TRBJ2-7 and V is TRBV10-3; tentative D call: TRBD1 (5 bases). The CDR3 spans 14 residues. Trimming left V 10 bases short and J 5 bases short, with 21 bases between. CDR1 ENHRY and CDR2 SYGVKD come from the germline V gene. The CDR3 sequence is CATLPHETVDEQYF. The CDR3 DNA reads as TGTGCCACCTTGCCTCACGAGACAGTGGACGAGCAGTACTTC.

For the CDR3, the DNA is TGCAGTGCTAGAGATCCCGGGACTACCACAGATACGCAGTTCTTC. Amino acid sequence: CSARDPGTTTDTQFF. The chain carries TRBV20-1 and TRBJ2-1, with 7 bases matching TRBD2. The CDR3 extends over 15 amino acids. Germline CDR1 DFQATT, CDR2 SNEGSKA (reference sequence). Germline trimming cut 0 bases from V and 12 bases from J; bases unmatched to any gene: 14.

This chain joins TRBV6-1 and TRBJ1-1; D unclear. The CDR3 covers 13 residues. Looked up from germline, CDR1 is MNHNS and CDR2 is SASEGT. Trimming took 6 bases from V and 1 from J, leaving 9 bases between them. CDR3 bases: TGTGCCAGCAGGCAAACAGCGAACACTGAAGCTTTCTTT. Amino acids: CASRQTANTEAFF.